Below, 8 T cell receptor beta chains from the same sample are listed, as sequenced in a study of Graves' ophthalmopathy and Graves' hyperthyroidism. Amplified TCR beta CDR3 regions were obtained using RNA transcripts as template. The authors performed first-round RT-PCR with HTBI primers and then a second-round multiplex PCR. In TCRdb, the multiplex PCR reads were re-called with MiXCR into one record per CDR3 protein. The table shows under 400,000 distinct CDR3 sequences, with roughly 15% occurring only once. Sequenced: peripheral blood. All receptors derive from an adult man with Graves' ophthalmopathy.

The chain links TRBV20-1 to TRBJ2-7; D possibly corresponds to TRBD2 (6 bases). In germline, CDR1 is DFQATT, CDR2 SNEGSKA (reference sequence). CDR3 size: 16 residues. The V end was cut by 2 bases, the J end by 3 bases, with 20 bases between. The CDR3 loop reads CSARHALSGENYEQYF. CDR3 coding DNA: TGCAGTGCTAGACATGCCCTTTCGGGAGAGAACTACGAGCAGTACTTC.

As regards this clonotype: Sequence at one end of the junction differs from germline and may be a read error. V and J are TRBV12-3 or TRBV12-4 and TRBJ1-2, with TRBD1 identical over 7 bases. The CDR3 has 13 residues. In nucleotides, the CDR3 is TGTGCCAGCAGGGCACAGGGGCCCTATGGCTACATCTTC. Amino acids: CASRAQGPYGYIF.

This clonotype was counted at least ten times. This sequence joins TRBV11-2 and TRBJ2-5; TRBD2 matches 8 bases. Losses at the gene ends were 2 bases for V and 5 bases for J; bases not matched to a gene: 10. This CDR3 has 16 amino acids. Germline assignment: CDR1 SGHAT and CDR2 FQNNGV. The CDR3 DNA follows: TGTGCCAGCAGCTTATCCACGGGACTAGTAGCGGAGACCCAGTACTTC. As protein: CASSLSTGLVAETQYF.

The sample holds one count of this clonotype. V is TRBV6-1 and J is TRBJ2-5; TRBD1 or TRBD2 may be the D gene (6 bases each). The CDR3 length is 13 residues. Germline loops: CDR1 MNHNS, CDR2 SASEGT. Trimming left V 7 bases short and J 3 bases short, with 12 bases between. As DNA, the CDR3 is TGTGCCAGCACCCGGGGGACAAAAGAGACCCAGTACTTC. It codes for CASTRGTKETQYF.

In DNA, the CDR3 is TGCAGCGTTTCAACAGGGGTAGGCTACACCTTC. It codes for CSVSTGVGYTF. J is TRBJ1-2 and V is TRBV29-1; 7 nucleotides line up with TRBD1. V trimming: 5 bases; J trimming: 8 bases; junction bases outside the gene matches: 5. Germline V CDR1 and CDR2: SQVTM, ANQGSEA. CDR3 length equals 11 residues.

The CDR3 region is CASSTNGGATEAFF. The CDR3 DNA reads as TGTGCCAGTAGTACCAACGGGGGGGCCACTGAAGCTTTCTTT. V gene TRBV19 combines with J gene TRBJ1-1; D might be TRBD1 (6 bases). Trimming removed 4 bases at V and 4 bases at J, with 13 bases between. In germline, CDR1 is LNHDA, CDR2 SQIVND (reference sequence). This CDR3 is 14 amino acids long.

This clonotype was seen ten or more times. The chain recombines TRBV6-2 or TRBV6-3 with TRBJ2-7; maybe TRBD1 (5 bases). The CDR3 spans 14 residues. Looked up from germline, CDR1 is MNHEY and CDR2 is SVGEGT. Deletions cut 2 bases from V and 2 bases from J, with 10 bases between. DNA for the CDR3: TGTGCCAGCAGTTACCCAGGGTTGGCCTACGAGCAGTACTTC. It codes for CASSYPGLAYEQYF.

This clonotype was observed at least ten times. J is TRBJ2-7 and V is TRBV5-1; D gene uncertain. Germline V CDR1 and CDR2: SGHRS, YFSETQ. This CDR3 comprises 13 residues. V was cut by 1 base and J by 4 bases, with 9 bases left in between. CDR3 in amino acids: CASSLTSNYEQYF. The CDR3 DNA follows: TGCGCCAGCAGCTTGACGAGTAATTACGAGCAGTACTTC.